One sample yielded the 18 T cell receptor beta chains listed below, sequenced in a study of spatial heterogeneity in lung cancer. Stated time point: blood at routine non-recurrence follow-up after resection. Whole RNA came from tumor, nontumor lung or frozen PBMC and was sequenced without being sorted. TCRdb passed the 5' RACE reads through MiXCR, listing each CDR3 protein once. In the table there are about 52,000 distinct CDR3 sequences, around 7% of which are singletons. Specimen: PBMCs, collected at follow-up. These receptors all come from a female donor with early-stage non-small cell lung cancer.

The chain recombines TRBV18 with TRBJ2-3; 9 nucleotides match TRBD1. The CDR3 extends over 15 amino acids. Germline CDR1 reads KGHSH; CDR2 reads LQKENI. The V gene end was trimmed by 5 bases and the J gene end by 3 bases; junction bases not matched to a gene: 6. CDR3 amino acids: CASSTRQGETDTQYF. The CDR3, as DNA: TGTGCCAGCTCAACAAGACAGGGGGAGACAGATACGCAGTATTTT.

The table lists this clonotype with a few counts. The CDR3 sequence is CASSPVGSGEQYF. The DNA of the CDR3 is TGTGCCAGCAGCCCCGTCGGGTCGGGCGAGCAGTACTTC. The chain links TRBV12-3 or TRBV12-4 to TRBJ2-7; no clear D gene. The CDR3 totals 13 residues. Trimming pared 6 bases from V and 6 bases from J, leaving 15 bases between.

There are many counts of this clonotype. The chain links TRBV5-1 to TRBJ2-5; D is undetermined. The CDR3 loop spans 13 amino acids. V lost 3 bases and J 2 bases, leaving 8 bases between the germline ends. In germline, CDR1 is SGHRS, CDR2 YFSETQ. For the CDR3, the DNA is TGCGCCAGCAGCTCCTCGAGGCAAGAGACCCAGTACTTC. Residues: CASSSSRQETQYF.

The CDR3 DNA sequence: TGTGCCACCAGTGATTCAACAGGGACTCGGGGCTACACCTTC. Translating it yields CATSDSTGTRGYTF. The chain employs TRBV24-1 and TRBJ1-2, with D possibly TRBD1 on 6 matching bases. Trimming left V 2 bases short and J 8 bases short, with 14 bases between. This CDR3 has 14 amino acids. Looked up from germline, CDR1 is KGHDR and CDR2 is SFDVKD.

The rearrangement links TRBV6-2 or TRBV6-3 to TRBJ1-1; TRBD1 might be the D (5 bases). The germline V gene encodes CDR1 MNHEY and CDR2 SVGEGT. V was shortened by 0 bases and J by 1 base, with 6 bases between the two germline ends. The CDR3 loop spans 14 amino acids. The CDR3 reads CASSYSGRNTEAFF. For the CDR3, the DNA is TGTGCCAGCAGTTACTCGGGGCGGAACACTGAAGCTTTCTTT.

This clonotype was observed at least ten times. The chain is built from TRBV7-2 and TRBJ2-5; weak D call: TRBD1 (6 bases). V was clipped by 5 bases and J by 2 bases, with 12 bases between them. Germline values: CDR1 SGHTA, CDR2 FQGNSA. The CDR3 is 14 residues long. The CDR3 region is CASSLTGLQETQYF. CDR3 DNA: TGTGCCAGCAGCCTGACAGGCCTACAAGAGACCCAGTACTTC.

The chain recombines TRBV29-1 with TRBJ1-1, with 7 bases matching TRBD1. The CDR3 consists of 18 residues. After removal of 4 bases from V and 1 base from J, the junction contained 18 bases not matched to a gene. The germline V gene has CDR1 SQVTM and CDR2 ANQGSEA. The CDR3 DNA is TGCAGCGTTGTAGGGGGCGGTGGGGAAGCGTTTCGGAACACTGAAGCTTTCTTT. The encoded protein is CSVVGGGGEAFRNTEAFF.

This clonotype has ten or more counts. The chain uses TRBV6-5 and TRBJ1-5; no firm D call. The CDR3 spans 14 residues. Germline V gives CDR1 MNHEY, CDR2 SVGAGI. Between the trimmed V and J ends, which lost 3 bases and 5 bases, there was a span of 11 bases. Here the CDR3 DNA reads TGTGCCAGCAGTTATAAGGGAAGGGATCAGCCCCAGCATTTT. This encodes CASSYKGRDQPQHF.

The chain joins TRBV24-1 to TRBJ2-3; D is unresolved. CDR1 and CDR2 from the germline V gene are KGHDR and SFDVKD. CDR3 size: 15 residues. With 4 bases removed from V and 2 bases from J, the gap between germline ends came to 12 bases. The CDR3 DNA follows: TGTGCCACCAGTGACCGGACGGACCTCACAGATACGCAGTATTTT. It specifies CATSDRTDLTDTQYF.

This clonotype was counted at least ten times. The genes are TRBV7-2 and TRBJ2-4; D is perhaps TRBD1 (5 bases). V was pared by 3 bases and J by 0 bases, with 6 bases between. CDR3 length: 14 residues. Germline V gene lookup returns CDR1 SGHTA and CDR2 FQGNSA. The chain's CDR3 is CASSLTVAKNIQYF. The CDR3 DNA is TGTGCCAGCAGCTTGACAGTAGCCAAAAACATTCAGTACTTC.

There are many counts of this clonotype. The chain has TRBV7-8 and TRBJ2-7; perhaps TRBD1 as D (6 bases). The germline V and J ends were trimmed by 4 bases and 7 bases, with 23 bases remaining between them. Germline CDR1 reads SGHVS; CDR2 reads FQNEAQ. The CDR3 loop spans 16 amino acids. The DNA of the CDR3 is TGTGCCAGCAGCTCACAAGGGGCAGGGGCCTTCGGGGAGCAGTACTTC. Residues: CASSSQGAGAFGEQYF.

V gene TRBV30 combines with J gene TRBJ1-6; no clear D. Deletions cut 2 bases from V and 13 bases from J, with 12 bases between. There are 12 residues in the CDR3. Germline CDR1 reads GTSNPN; CDR2 reads SVGIG (reference sequence). The CDR3 bases are TGTGCCTGGAGTAGGACGGCGGGGCCCCTCCACTTT. Translating gives CAWSRTAGPLHF.

Many counts were recorded for this clonotype. The chain carries TRBV2 and TRBJ1-6, with TRBD1 identical over 7 bases. CDR1 is SNHLY and CDR2 is FYNNEI in the germline V gene. The CDR3 has 13 amino acids. The junction had 3 bases not matched to a gene; V was cut back by 6 bases and J by 7 bases. CDR3 amino acids: CASRTGRNSPLHF. CDR3 sequence (DNA): TGTGCCAGCAGGACAGGGAGGAATTCACCCCTCCACTTT.

This clonotype appeared many times. CDR3 region: CASRRGQGIYNSPLHF. For the CDR3, the DNA is TGTGCCAGCCGGAGGGGACAGGGCATCTATAATTCACCCCTCCACTTT. The chain is built from TRBV28 and TRBJ1-6; 9 positions match TRBD1. The CDR3 sequence is 16 residues long. Germline V gives CDR1 MDHEN, CDR2 SYDVKM. The junction had 8 bases not matched to a gene; V was cut back by 8 bases and J by 3 bases.

The rearrangement links TRBV24-1 to TRBJ1-2; a possible D gene is TRBD1 (5 bases). CDR1 KGHDR and CDR2 SFDVKD come from the germline V gene. Deletions cut 5 bases from V and 1 base from J, with 16 bases between. This CDR3 region has 16 residues. The CDR3: CATSGPRDGINYGYTF. The CDR3 DNA reads TGTGCCACCAGTGGTCCCCGGGACGGTATTAACTATGGCTACACCTTC.

This clonotype has a count of ten or more. The gene calls are TRBV18 and TRBJ2-3, with D unclear. CDR1 and CDR2 from the germline V gene are KGHSH and LQKENI. Trimming stripped 2 bases from V and 3 bases from J, with 6 bases between. The CDR3 contains 13 residues. Here the CDR3 DNA reads TGTGCCAGCTCACCATTTGCGACAGATACGCAGTATTTT. It codes for CASSPFATDTQYF.

This clonotype was found once. V usage is TRBV5-4 and J usage is TRBJ2-4, with 8 bases matching TRBD1. The CDR3 spans 17 residues. Looked up from germline, CDR1 is SGHNT and CDR2 is YYREEE (reference sequence). Trimming cost V 4 bases and J 1 base; bases outside gene matches: 10. The CDR3 spells CASSEKTGAEAKNIQYF. The CDR3, as DNA: TGTGCCAGCAGCGAAAAGACAGGGGCGGAGGCCAAAAACATTCAGTACTTC.

This clonotype was observed at least ten times. V is TRBV6-5 and J is TRBJ2-6; TRBD1 agrees at 7 bases. Looked up from germline, CDR1 is MNHEY and CDR2 is SVGAGI. The ends lost 5 bases at V and 5 bases at J; junction bases unmatched: 6. The CDR3 is 15 residues long. The CDR3 region is CASSTDRRRANVLTF. Here the CDR3 DNA reads TGTGCCAGCAGTACGGACAGGCGGCGGGCCAACGTCCTGACTTTC.